This T cell receptor (beta chain) was observed in a study of cytomegalovirus exposure and HLA in healthy donors. Overall study: Earlier findings included some 120 million unique TCR beta sequences obtained from some 180 million T cells. A data release that came early held approximately 92 million unique TCRs from HLA-typed donors. Of all 400 or so donors who were genotyped, 75% to 85% belonged to the Caucasian-associated ancestry cluster. Study-wide results and caveats: Common viral pathogens (according to a later analysis) appeared linked to several of the most significant clusters.

PCR primers comprised 60 Vbeta and 13 Jbeta primers. Here immunoSEQ multiplex PCR was the method, and the copy in TCRdb shows in-frame clones only, minus some. The table lists some 170,000 clones, 80% to 85% of them singletons. Concerning this clone: The target antigen is unknown. Other DNA sequences in this sample translate to the same CDR3.

This sequence was found in a man aged 50 or older in good health and CMV-seropositive. Sequencing was done on a sample of PBMCs.

The CDR3 nucleotides read TGTGCCAGCAGCTTAGGGACAGGGCGGTACGAGCAGTACTTC. Translating gives CASSLGTGRYEQYF. The chain couples TRBV11-2 to TRBJ2-7; 8 bases line up with TRBD1. Germline V gives CDR1 SGHAT, CDR2 FQNNGV. V lost 1 base to trimming and J lost 4 bases; unmatched junction nucleotides: 3. The CDR3 consists of 14 residues.